This TCR beta chain was captured by sequencing in a study of cytomegalovirus exposure and HLA in healthy donors. Regarding the study as a whole: Associated with cytomegalovirus, according to the listing, were around 160 TCR beta chains. Being productive about 87% or about 30% of the time was typical of most TCR beta V segments in an earlier analysis.

The study ran its PCR with 60 Vbeta and 13 Jbeta primers. Repertoires were generated with immunoSEQ multiplex PCR, while TCRdb's copy carries only in-frame clones and drops some. The repertoire has around 160,000 clones, roughly 80% of them found once; the top ten carry around 2.3%. Points on this clone: Its specificity is unknown.

Source material: PBMCs. The sequence came from a man aged 50 or older in good health and CMV-seropositive.

Here the CDR3 reads CASSRDPEQGLNEKLFF. DNA of the CDR3: TGCGCCAGCAGCCGAGATCCCGAACAGGGCCTTAATGAAAAACTGTTTTTT. The chain carries TRBV4-3 and TRBJ1-4, with D maybe TRBD1 (6 bases). The CDR3 is 17 residues long. CDR1 LGHNA and CDR2 YSLEER come from the germline V gene. The V and J ends lost 4 bases and 4 bases respectively, with 19 bases between them.